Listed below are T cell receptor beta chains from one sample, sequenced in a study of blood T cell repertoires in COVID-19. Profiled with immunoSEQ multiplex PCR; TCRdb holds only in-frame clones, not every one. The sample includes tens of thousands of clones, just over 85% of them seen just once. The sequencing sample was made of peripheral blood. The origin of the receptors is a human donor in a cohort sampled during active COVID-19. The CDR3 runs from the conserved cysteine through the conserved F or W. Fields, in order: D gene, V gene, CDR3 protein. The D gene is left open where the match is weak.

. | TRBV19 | CASSTRAPSGKAFF
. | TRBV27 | CASSFGGGSYEQYF
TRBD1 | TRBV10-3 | CAISEGGRGLQPQHF
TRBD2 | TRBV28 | CASSLLASGSRNEQYF
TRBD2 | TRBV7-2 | CASSLNPGLAFEQYF
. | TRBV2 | CASSEQGIREQYF
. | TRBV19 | CASSILRTIGRNTEAFF
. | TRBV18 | CASSHGLSGREKLFF
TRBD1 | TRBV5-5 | CASTTQLIGQGGGGYTF
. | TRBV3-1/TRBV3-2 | CASSHLRENTEAFF
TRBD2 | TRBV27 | CASSQREGLADTQYF
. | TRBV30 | CAWKTNRAAGNTIYF
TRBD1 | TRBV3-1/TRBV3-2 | CASSQGQGASQPQHF
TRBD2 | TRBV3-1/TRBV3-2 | CASSQNRARGAQETQYF
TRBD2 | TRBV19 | CASSKTSGVVGELFF
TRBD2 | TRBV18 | CASSPPGTRWETQYF
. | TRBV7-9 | CASSLMQTYNSPLHF
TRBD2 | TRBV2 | CASLAGAGRREGGNEQFF
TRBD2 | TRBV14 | CASSHTKVAGASRETQYF
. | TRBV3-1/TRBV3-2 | CASSQLTGGTAKNIQYF
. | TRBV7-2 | CASSLVNGSPLHF
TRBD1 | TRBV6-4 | CASSRTGKAGELFF
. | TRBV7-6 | CASSARRERSQETQYF
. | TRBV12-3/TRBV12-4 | CASSLDRYNEQFF
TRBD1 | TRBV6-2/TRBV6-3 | CASSPGQGQTSTDTQYF
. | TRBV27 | CASSLSGGMNTEAFF
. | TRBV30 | CAWKSYRVPQETQYF
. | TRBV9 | CASSTQVGRGETQYF
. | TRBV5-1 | CASSLAPGPNEQFF
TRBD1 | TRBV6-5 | CASSFGQGIEKLFF
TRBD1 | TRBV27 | CASSSTIGQGKNTEAFF
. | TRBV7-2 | CASSSQTGLEAFF
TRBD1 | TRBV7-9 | CASSTGTDQETQYF
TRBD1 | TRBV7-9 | CASSFDYRGRSGANVLTF
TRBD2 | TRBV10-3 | CAISERGLPEGFF
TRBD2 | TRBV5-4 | CASSSGGPNQNEQFF
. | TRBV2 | CASKDTSSGNTIYF
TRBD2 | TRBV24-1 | CATSVRGVRQFF
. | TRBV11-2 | CASSLVTGNTGELFF
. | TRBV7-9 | CASSPLPEEF
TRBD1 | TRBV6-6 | CASTTMTGTGAYEQYF
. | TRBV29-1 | CSVGRGNTEAFF
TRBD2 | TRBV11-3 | CASSLEGGTSGRTGELFF
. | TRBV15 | CATSSHRDSYEQYF
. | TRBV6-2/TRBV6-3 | CASSYEGGEAFF
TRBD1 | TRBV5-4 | CASSVDRVYGYTF
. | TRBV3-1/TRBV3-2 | CASSRGRTGNTIYF
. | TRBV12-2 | CASRSPGLAGVCNEQFF
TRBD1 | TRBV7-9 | CASSLALGGGDTQYF
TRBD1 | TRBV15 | CATSRGDREETQYF
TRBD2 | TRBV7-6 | CASSLTLAGAGGMKETQYF
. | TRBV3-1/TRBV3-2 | CASTPLRRLSGANVLTF
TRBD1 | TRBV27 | CASKRDRGNSPLHF
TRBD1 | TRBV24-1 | CATSDSAGTGYYNEQFF
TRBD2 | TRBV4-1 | CASSQRSGGTTTGELFF
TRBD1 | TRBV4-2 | CASSQEPLTGTARPKEQFF